The 20 T cell receptor beta chains below all came from one sample that was sequenced in a study of patients and donors after allogeneic stem cell transplantation. A single record per CDR3 protein comes from TCRdb applying MiXCR to the RT-PCR reads. The sample holds more than 850,000 distinct CDR3 sequences, approximately 19% seen once. Material: blood, either unsorted or a sorted T cell fraction (not recorded which). The receptor source for this set is a human donor who was either an allogeneic HSCT recipient or a stem cell or donor lymphocyte infusion donor (not recorded which). It is not recorded whose cells these are; they may come from a transplant donor.

This clonotype was found a few times. The V and J genes are TRBV30 and TRBJ2-2; TRBD1 or TRBD2 may be the D gene (5 bases each). This CDR3 is built from 16 residues. From germline, CDR1 is GTSNPN and CDR2 SVGIG (reference sequence). V shed 1 base and J shed 4 bases, with 16 bases lying between them. For the CDR3, the DNA is TGTGCCTGGAGTGCGGTAGAGAAGGGGAGCACCGGGGAGCTGTTTTTT. Translation: CAWSAVEKGSTGELFF.

The rearrangement uses TRBV6-1 and TRBJ1-5; D not resolved. The V and J ends lost 2 bases and 0 bases respectively, with 8 bases between them. Germline V gene sequence: CDR1 MNHNS, CDR2 SASEGT. This CDR3 spans 15 amino acids. Here the CDR3 DNA reads TGTGCCAGCAGTGAAAGTCGGTATAGCAATCAGCCCCAGCATTTT. Translation: CASSESRYSNQPQHF.

This chain uses TRBV5-1 with TRBJ2-4; TRBD1 agrees at 10 bases. The ends lost 4 bases at V and 2 bases at J; junction bases unmatched: 6. Germline V lookup: CDR1 SGHRS, CDR2 YFSETQ. This CDR3 contains 16 residues. CDR3 protein: CASSEGTGASKNIQYF. CDR3 nucleotide sequence: TGCGCCAGCAGCGAGGGGACAGGGGCCTCCAAAAACATTCAGTACTTC.

This clonotype has just a few counts. The chain is built from TRBV12-3 or TRBV12-4 and TRBJ2-1, with D tentatively TRBD1 or TRBD2 (5 bases each). The CDR3 is made up of 15 amino acids. V lost 7 bases, J lost 7 bases, and 20 bases lay in between. CDR3 region: CASTLQAGGQNEQFF. In DNA form, the CDR3 reads TGTGCCAGCACCTTACAGGCGGGTGGGCAAAATGAGCAGTTCTTC.

At least ten counts were recorded for this clonotype. This chain joins TRBV9 and TRBJ2-7; 7 nucleotides agree with TRBD1. The length of the CDR3 is 14 residues. The V and J ends lost 2 bases and 2 bases, in that order; junction bases with no gene match: 4. Germline V gene data show CDR1 as SGDLS and CDR2 as YYNGEE. CDR3 in DNA: TGTGCCAGCAGCGTGGGGGACAGACCCTACGAGCAGTACTTC. Translating gives CASSVGDRPYEQYF.

V gene TRBV20-1 combines with J gene TRBJ2-1; D ambiguous. CDR1 DFQATT and CDR2 SNEGSKA come from the germline V gene (reference sequence). Trimming left V 3 bases short and J 10 bases short, with 10 bases between. The CDR3 is 11 amino acids. Here the CDR3 reads CSASPTREQFF. The CDR3 bases are TGCAGTGCTAGTCCCACCAGGGAGCAGTTCTTC.

The V call is TRBV12-3 or TRBV12-4, the J call TRBJ2-6, with 11 bases that match TRBD2. This CDR3 has 17 amino acids. Germline trimming cut 2 bases from V and 0 bases from J; bases unmatched to any gene: 0. The CDR3 loop reads CASSLLAGGSGANVLTF. The CDR3 DNA reads TGTGCCAGCAGTTTACTAGCGGGGGGCTCTGGGGCCAACGTCCTGACTTTC.

The V and J genes are TRBV4-3 and TRBJ1-2, with TRBD1 as a possible D gene (5 bases). Germline V gives CDR1 LGHNA, CDR2 YSLEER. Trimming stripped 0 bases from V and 6 bases from J, with 17 bases between. The CDR3 is 16 amino acids. This CDR3 reads CASSQDAVGGWDGYTF. CDR3 DNA: TGCGCCAGCAGCCAAGATGCAGTCGGGGGTTGGGATGGCTACACCTTC.

The chain employs TRBV30 and TRBJ2-2; D not resolved. The germline CDR1 and CDR2 sequences are GTSNPN and SVGIG (reference sequence). This CDR3 contains 15 residues. Trimming removed 0 bases at V and 4 bases at J, with 12 bases between. CDR3 sequence reads: CAWSVLEVGTGELFF. The CDR3 region has the DNA TGTGCCTGGAGTGTACTTGAAGTCGGCACCGGGGAGCTGTTTTTT.

This clonotype was picked up a small number of times. The V call is TRBV19, the J call TRBJ1-1, with 10 bases lining up with TRBD1. The CDR3 contains 15 residues. V dropped 9 bases and J dropped 2; count of bases not matched to a gene: 9. Germline CDR1 is LNHDA and CDR2 is SQIVND (reference sequence). In DNA, the CDR3 is TGTGCCAGCACAGGGACAGGGGACAACAACACTGAAGCTTTCTTT. The encoded protein is CASTGTGDNNTEAFF.

The chain employs TRBV6-5 and TRBJ1-5, with TRBD1 identical over 9 bases. The CDR3 loop spans 15 amino acids. Germline V CDR1 and CDR2: MNHEY, SVGAGI. J was trimmed by 6 bases and V by 4 bases; bases with no gene match: 7. The CDR3 protein is CASSFPGQGGQPQHF. The CDR3 DNA reads as TGTGCCAGCAGTTTTCCGGGACAGGGAGGTCAGCCCCAGCATTTT.

V gene TRBV3-1 combines with J gene TRBJ2-5, with D possibly TRBD1 on 6 matching bases. V was trimmed by 1 base and J by 2 bases, leaving 14 bases between them. Germline assignment: CDR1 LGHDT and CDR2 YNNKEL (reference sequence). The CDR3 extends over 16 amino acids. CDR3 in DNA: TGTGCCAGCAGCCAAGTGTGGCCAGGGGTTCAAGAGACCCAGTACTTC. The encoded protein is CASSQVWPGVQETQYF.

This clonotype was picked up a small number of times. V gene TRBV11-2 combines with J gene TRBJ2-1, with TRBD2 matching over 12 bases. This CDR3 has 15 amino acids. The ends lost 4 bases at V and 5 bases at J; junction bases unmatched: 3. The germline gives CDR1 SGHAT, CDR2 FQNNGV. CDR3 sequence (DNA): TGTGCCAGCAGCTATACTAGCGGGGGGAACAATGAGCAGTTCTTC. It yields the protein CASSYTSGGNNEQFF.

This clonotype was seen just once. V is TRBV14 and J is TRBJ1-2; D gene ambiguous. CDR1 and CDR2 (germline): SGHDN, FVKESK. The CDR3 is made up of 15 amino acids. Trimming removed 3 bases from V and 1 base from J, with 12 bases in between. The CDR3 loop reads CASSHPTVDNYGYTF. CDR3 bases: TGTGCCAGCAGCCACCCCACAGTCGATAACTATGGCTACACCTTC.

There are a few counts of this clonotype. The chain recombines TRBV10-3 with TRBJ2-5; D is unclear. The ends were cut back, 2 bases at V and 1 base at J, with 8 bases in the middle. Germline CDR1 and CDR2: ENHRY and SYGVKD. The CDR3 is made up of 14 amino acids. The CDR3 spells CAISEGRSQETQYF. For the CDR3, the DNA is TGTGCCATCAGTGAGGGTAGGAGCCAAGAGACCCAGTACTTC.

V usage is TRBV12-3 or TRBV12-4 and J usage is TRBJ1-1; no firm D call. The V and J ends lost 4 bases and 2 bases respectively, with 8 bases between them. This CDR3 is built from 13 residues. CDR3 loop: CASSCRGNTEAFF. CDR3 DNA: TGTGCCAGCAGTTGCAGAGGTAACACTGAAGCTTTCTTT.

The chain uses TRBV10-3 and TRBJ2-1; 13 bases match TRBD2. Germline CDR1 is ENHRY and CDR2 is SYGVKD. V shed 9 bases and J 4 bases; nucleotides not matched to a gene: 9. The CDR3 is 16 amino acids. The chain's CDR3 is CAMIELGLAGYNEQFF. The DNA of the CDR3 is TGTGCCATGATAGAACTGGGACTAGCGGGGTACAATGAGCAGTTCTTC.

This clonotype was detected only a few times. The chain joins TRBV5-1 to TRBJ2-5; TRBD1 matches 9 bases. Germline CDR1 is SGHRS and CDR2 is YFSETQ. This CDR3 has 16 amino acids. The V and J ends lost 0 bases and 1 base, in that order; junction bases with no gene match: 4. The CDR3 is CASSLGGQGRQETQYF. CDR3 DNA sequence: TGCGCCAGCAGCTTGGGGGGACAGGGTCGCCAAGAGACCCAGTACTTC.

The V and J genes are TRBV20-1 and TRBJ2-2, with D possibly being TRBD1 or TRBD2 (7 bases each). This CDR3 comprises 18 residues. The V end lost 1 base, the J end lost 0 bases, and 18 bases lay between the germline ends. CDR1 is DFQATT and CDR2 is SNEGSKA in the germline V gene (reference sequence). The CDR3 sequence is CSARGGRGRFTNTGELFF. The CDR3 nucleotides read TGCAGTGCTAGAGGGGGGAGGGGGCGCTTTACGAACACCGGGGAGCTGTTTTTT.

The rearrangement links TRBV19 to TRBJ2-3; the D gene is possibly TRBD2 (6 bases). The CDR3 runs to 15 residues. Germline V gene lookup returns CDR1 LNHDA and CDR2 SQIVND (reference sequence). The V end lost 5 bases, the J end lost 10 bases, and 22 bases lay between the germline ends. CDR3 DNA sequence: TGTGCCAGTAGTCCGGGTCTACTCACCGGGACTCCGCAGTATTTT. Protein: CASSPGLLTGTPQYF.